The source of this TCR beta chain is a study of T cells after yellow fever vaccination. TCRdb reprocessed the 5' RACE reads with MiXCR, giving one entry per CDR3 protein. The sample carries 100,000 to 150,000 distinct CDR3 sequences, around 7.7% recorded once. The V gene's germline CDR1 is SGHRS and CDR2 YFSETQ. The CDR3 runs 12 residues. V was shortened by 7 bases and J by 5 bases, with 12 bases between the two germline ends. This clonotype was counted many times. The source was CD4+ T cells sorted from PBMCs, collected 10 days after the first yellow fever vaccination. The chain links TRBV5-1 to TRBJ1-2; D is unclear. This receptor was obtained from a man between 18 and 35 years old who received the YFV17D yellow fever vaccine. This chain's CDR3 is CASAAEGYGYTF. As DNA, the CDR3 is TGCGCCAGCGCCGCAGAGGGATATGGCTACACCTTC.